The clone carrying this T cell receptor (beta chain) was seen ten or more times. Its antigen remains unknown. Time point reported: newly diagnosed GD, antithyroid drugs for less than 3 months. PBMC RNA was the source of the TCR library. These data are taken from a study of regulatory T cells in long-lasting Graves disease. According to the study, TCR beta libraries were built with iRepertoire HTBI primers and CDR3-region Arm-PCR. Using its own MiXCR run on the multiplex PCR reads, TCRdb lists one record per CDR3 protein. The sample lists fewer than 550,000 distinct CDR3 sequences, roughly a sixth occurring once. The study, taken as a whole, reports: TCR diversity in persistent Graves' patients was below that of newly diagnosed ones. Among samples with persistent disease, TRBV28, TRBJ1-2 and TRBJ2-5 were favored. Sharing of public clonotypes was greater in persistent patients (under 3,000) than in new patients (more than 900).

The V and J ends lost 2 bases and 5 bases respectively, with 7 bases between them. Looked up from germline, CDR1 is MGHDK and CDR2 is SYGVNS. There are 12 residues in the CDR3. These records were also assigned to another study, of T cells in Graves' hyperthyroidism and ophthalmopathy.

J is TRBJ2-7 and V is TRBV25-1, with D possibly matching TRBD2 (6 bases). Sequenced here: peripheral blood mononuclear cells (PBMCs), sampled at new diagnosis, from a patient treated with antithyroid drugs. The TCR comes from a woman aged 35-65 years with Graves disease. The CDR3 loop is CASSEGEDEQYF. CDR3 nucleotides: TGTGCCAGCAGTGAAGGGGAGGACGAGCAGTACTTC.